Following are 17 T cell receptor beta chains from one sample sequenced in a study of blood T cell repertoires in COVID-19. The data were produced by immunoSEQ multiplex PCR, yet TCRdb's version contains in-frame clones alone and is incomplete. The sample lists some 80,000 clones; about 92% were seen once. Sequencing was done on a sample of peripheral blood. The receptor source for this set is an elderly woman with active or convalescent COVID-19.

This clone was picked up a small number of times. Here the CDR3 reads CAWSLGAEAFF. CDR3 DNA sequence: TGTGCCTGGAGTCTGGGCGCTGAAGCTTTCTTT. The V gene is TRBV30, the J gene TRBJ1-1; no firm D call. The CDR3 runs to 11 residues. The germline V gene has CDR1 GTSNPN and CDR2 SVGIG (reference sequence). Trimming stripped 2 bases from V and 6 bases from J, with 7 bases between.

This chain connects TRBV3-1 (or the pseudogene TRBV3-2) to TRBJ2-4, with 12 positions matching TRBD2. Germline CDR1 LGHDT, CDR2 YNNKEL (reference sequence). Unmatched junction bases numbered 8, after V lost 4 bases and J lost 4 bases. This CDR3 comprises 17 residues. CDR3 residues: CASSRRLAGEHKNIQYF. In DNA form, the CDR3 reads TGTGCCAGCAGCCGGCGACTAGCGGGGGAGCATAAAAACATTCAGTACTTC.

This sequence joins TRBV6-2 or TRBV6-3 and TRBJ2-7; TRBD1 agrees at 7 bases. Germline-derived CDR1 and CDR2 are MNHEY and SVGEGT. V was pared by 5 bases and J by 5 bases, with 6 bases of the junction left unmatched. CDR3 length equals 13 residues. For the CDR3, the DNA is TGTGCCAGCAGTATGACAGGGATCAACGAGCAGTACTTC. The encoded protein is CASSMTGINEQYF.

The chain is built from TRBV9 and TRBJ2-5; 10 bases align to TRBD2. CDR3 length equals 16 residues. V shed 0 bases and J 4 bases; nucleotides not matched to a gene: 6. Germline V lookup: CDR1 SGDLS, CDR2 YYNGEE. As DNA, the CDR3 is TGTGCCAGCAGCGTAGGCTCTAGCGGGGGCCCAGAGACCCAGTACTTC. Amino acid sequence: CASSVGSSGGPETQYF.

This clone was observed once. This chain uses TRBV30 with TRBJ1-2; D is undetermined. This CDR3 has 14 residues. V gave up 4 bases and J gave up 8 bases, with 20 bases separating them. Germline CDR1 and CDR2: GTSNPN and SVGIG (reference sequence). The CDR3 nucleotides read TGTGCCTGGACCTACAAACCGGACTTTGGAGGCTACACCTTC. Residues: CAWTYKPDFGGYTF.

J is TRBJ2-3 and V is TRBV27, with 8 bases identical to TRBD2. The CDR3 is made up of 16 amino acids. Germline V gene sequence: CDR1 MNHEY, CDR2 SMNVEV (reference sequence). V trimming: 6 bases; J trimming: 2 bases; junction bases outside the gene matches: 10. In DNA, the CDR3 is TGTGCCAGCAGCCCCTCTCGGGGGGGGGACACAGATACGCAGTATTTT. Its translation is CASSPSRGGDTDTQYF.

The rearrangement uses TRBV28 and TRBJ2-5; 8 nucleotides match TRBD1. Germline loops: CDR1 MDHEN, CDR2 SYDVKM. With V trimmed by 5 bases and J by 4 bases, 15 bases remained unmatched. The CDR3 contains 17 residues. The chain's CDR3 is CASSPMNPDRGGETQYF. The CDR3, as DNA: TGTGCCAGCAGTCCCATGAACCCCGACAGGGGTGGAGAGACCCAGTACTTC.

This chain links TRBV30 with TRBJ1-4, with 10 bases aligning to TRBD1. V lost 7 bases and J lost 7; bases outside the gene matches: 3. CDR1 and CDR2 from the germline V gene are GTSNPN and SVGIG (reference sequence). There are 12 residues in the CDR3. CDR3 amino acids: CASWTGGEKLFF. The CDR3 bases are TGTGCCTCCTGGACAGGGGGTGAAAAACTGTTTTTT.

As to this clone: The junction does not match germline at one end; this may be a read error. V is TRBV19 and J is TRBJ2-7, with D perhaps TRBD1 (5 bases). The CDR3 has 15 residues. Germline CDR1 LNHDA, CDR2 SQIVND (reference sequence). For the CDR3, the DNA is TGTGCCACCCCGGACACTCCCTACCCTACCTATGAGCAGTACTTC. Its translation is CATPDTPYPTYEQYF.

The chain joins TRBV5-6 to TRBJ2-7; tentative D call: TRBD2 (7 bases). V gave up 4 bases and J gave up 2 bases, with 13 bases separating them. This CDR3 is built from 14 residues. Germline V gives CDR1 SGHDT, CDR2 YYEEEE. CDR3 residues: CASSEAGGPYEQYF. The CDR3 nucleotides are TGTGCCAGCAGCGAGGCCGGGGGGCCCTACGAGCAGTACTTC.

For the CDR3, the DNA is TGTGCCAGCAGCGAAGGGGCGGCGGGGGGGGACAATGAGCAGTTCTTC. Translated, it gives CASSEGAAGGDNEQFF. The V call is TRBV5-4, the J call TRBJ2-1; 9 positions agree with TRBD2. CDR1 is SGHNT, CDR2 YYREEE, per germline (reference sequence). The CDR3 has 16 residues. The trim removed 4 bases at V and 5 bases at J, leaving 10 bases unmatched.

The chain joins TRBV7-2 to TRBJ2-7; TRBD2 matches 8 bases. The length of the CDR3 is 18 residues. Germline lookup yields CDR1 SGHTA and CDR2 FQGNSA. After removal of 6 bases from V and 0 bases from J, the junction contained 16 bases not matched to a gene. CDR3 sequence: CASRDSGSGADVSYEQYF. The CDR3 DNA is TGTGCCAGCAGAGATAGCGGTAGCGGGGCCGACGTCTCCTACGAGCAGTACTTC.

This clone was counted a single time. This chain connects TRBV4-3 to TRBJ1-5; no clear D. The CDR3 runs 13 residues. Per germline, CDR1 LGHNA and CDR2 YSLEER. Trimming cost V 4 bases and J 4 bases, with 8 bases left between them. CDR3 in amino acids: CASSRARNQPQHF. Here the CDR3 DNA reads TGCGCCAGCAGCCGGGCACGGAATCAGCCCCAGCATTTT.

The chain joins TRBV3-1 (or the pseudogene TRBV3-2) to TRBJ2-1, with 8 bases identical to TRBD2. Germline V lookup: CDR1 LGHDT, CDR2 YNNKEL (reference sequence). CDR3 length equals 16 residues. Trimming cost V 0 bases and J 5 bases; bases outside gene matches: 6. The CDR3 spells CASSQDSGAPNNEQFF. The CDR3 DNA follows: TGTGCCAGCAGCCAAGATAGCGGGGCCCCTAACAATGAGCAGTTCTTC.

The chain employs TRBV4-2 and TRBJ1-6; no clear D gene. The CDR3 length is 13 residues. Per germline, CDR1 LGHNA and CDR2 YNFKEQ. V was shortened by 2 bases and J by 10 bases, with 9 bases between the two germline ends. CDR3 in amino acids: CASSQTRESPLHF. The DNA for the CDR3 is TGTGCCAGCAGCCAAACCCGGGAGTCACCCCTCCACTTT.

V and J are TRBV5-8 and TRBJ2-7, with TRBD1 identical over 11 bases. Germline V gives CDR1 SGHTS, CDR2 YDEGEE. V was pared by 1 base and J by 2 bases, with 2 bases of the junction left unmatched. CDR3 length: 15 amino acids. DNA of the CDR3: TGTGCCAGCAGCTTGAGGGGACAGGGGGCCTACGAGCAGTACTTC. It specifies CASSLRGQGAYEQYF.

The CDR3 nucleotides read TGTGCCAGCAGCTTTAGGGGACAGAGATCACCCCTCCACTTT. Translated: CASSFRGQRSPLHF. The V and J genes are TRBV5-6 and TRBJ1-6, with TRBD1 matching over 7 bases. J lost 10 bases, V lost 2 bases, and 6 bases had no gene match. Germline CDR1 reads SGHDT; CDR2 reads YYEEEE. This CDR3 is 14 amino acids long.